Listed below are T cell receptor beta chains from one sample, sequenced in a study of shared clonotypes between healthy human individuals. The assay was immunoSEQ multiplex PCR, and TCRdb's table has in-frame clones only and misses some. The repertoire has millions of clones, 85% to 95% of them found once; the top ten carry about 1.5%. The specimen sequenced was naive CD8+ T cells from PBMCs. These receptors originate from a man aged 18 to 29 in good health. Some clones in this sample may be carry-over from other donors' samples. The CDR3 runs from the conserved cysteine through the conserved F or W. D genes are given only for firm matches. Clone size is given for some rows only: seen once, a few or many times, or a class if the clone is expanded.

cdr3_length	v_call	d_call	clone_size	j_call	cdr3_aa	cdr3_nt
16	TRBV5-1	TRBD2	NA	TRBJ2-1	CASSGTGTTNYNEQFF	TGCGCCAGCAGCGGTACCGGGACTACCAACTACAATGAGCAGTTCTTC
14	TRBV10-3	NA	NA	TRBJ1-5	CAISEGGRNQPQHF	TGTGCCATCAGTGAAGGTGGACGGAATCAGCCCCAGCATTTT
12	TRBV7-9	NA	NA	TRBJ2-1	CASSFSWGEQFF	TGTGCCAGCAGCTTTAGTTGGGGTGAGCAGTTCTTC
12	TRBV9	NA	NA	TRBJ1-1	CASSPGDTEAFF	TGTGCCAGCAGCCCAGGCGACACTGAAGCTTTCTTT
16	TRBV27	TRBD1	NA	TRBJ1-5	CASSPSQGAVYQPQHF	TGTGCCAGCAGTCCAAGTCAGGGGGCGGTGTATCAGCCCCAGCATTTT
16	TRBV2	TRBD1	NA	TRBJ1-2	CASSDQGTGFNYGYTF	TGTGCCAGCAGTGACCAGGGGACAGGGTTTAACTATGGCTACACCTTC
14	TRBV27	NA	NA	TRBJ2-1	CASTLSGTGNEQFF	TGTGCCAGCACCCTTAGCGGGACAGGGAATGAGCAGTTCTTC
15	TRBV4-1	TRBD1	NA	TRBJ2-7	CASSQVDREHYEQYF	TGCGCCAGCAGCCAGGTGGACAGGGAACACTACGAGCAGTACTTC
14	TRBV4-3	NA	NA	TRBJ1-5	CASSQVEGNQPQHF	TGCGCCAGCAGCCAAGTCGAGGGGAATCAGCCCCAGCATTTT
18	TRBV5-6	TRBD1	NA	TRBJ2-1	CASSLEGAPATPNNEQFF	TGTGCCAGCAGCTTGGAGGGGGCCCCCGCGACCCCAAACAATGAGCAGTTCTTC
15	TRBV7-9	NA	NA	TRBJ2-7	CASSLERGLNYEQYF	TGTGCCAGCAGCTTGGAAAGGGGGTTGAACTACGAGCAGTACTTC
15	TRBV6-5	NA	once	TRBJ2-3	CASSYSARVTDTQYF	TGTGCCAGCAGTTACTCCGCGCGAGTCACAGATACGCAGTATTTT
15	TRBV7-3	NA	NA	TRBJ2-7	CASRSRDGASYEQYF	TGTGCCAGCAGATCCCGGGACGGGGCCTCCTACGAGCAGTACTTC
14	TRBV27	NA	NA	TRBJ2-2	CASSLWVGTGELFF	TGTGCCAGCAGCCTCTGGGTCGGCACCGGGGAGCTGTTTTTT
14	TRBV11-2	NA	NA	TRBJ2-3	CATSGQGGTDTQYF	TGTGCCACCAGTGGACAGGGAGGGACAGATACGCAGTATTTT
14	TRBV28	NA	NA	TRBJ2-7	CASSLGAWGYEQYF	TGTGCCAGCAGTTTGGGGGCTTGGGGCTACGAGCAGTACTTC
15	TRBV6-1	NA	NA	TRBJ2-7	CASSEGGEHSYEQYF	TGTGCCAGCAGTGAAGGAGGGGAGCATTCCTACGAGCAGTACTTC
12	TRBV11-3	NA	NA	TRBJ2-1	CASSLAGNEQFF	TGTGCCAGCTCACTAGCTGGTAATGAGCAGTTCTTC
16	TRBV10-2	TRBD2	NA	TRBJ2-7	CASSEWAGGDGDEQYF	TGCGCCAGCAGTGAATGGGCGGGAGGGGACGGCGACGAGCAGTACTTC
12	TRBV29-1	NA	NA	TRBJ1-4	CSAAEANEKLFF	TGCAGCGCCGCCGAGGCTAATGAAAAACTGTTTTTT
14	TRBV6-5	TRBD1	NA	TRBJ2-2	CASDRGRNTGELFF	TGTGCCAGTGACAGGGGACGAAACACCGGGGAGCTGTTTTTT
19	TRBV19	TRBD1	NA	TRBJ2-2	CASNYLGYLTGQDTGELFF	TGTGCCAGTAACTACCTAGGGTACCTGACAGGGCAGGACACCGGGGAGCTGTTTTTT
15	TRBV4-3	TRBD1	NA	TRBJ2-7	CASSLLTGTGYEQYF	TGCGCCAGCAGCCTTTTGACCGGGACAGGTTACGAGCAGTACTTC
13	TRBV27	NA	NA	TRBJ2-3	CASSSLFGDTQYF	TGTGCCAGCAGTTCCCTCTTTGGAGATACGCAGTATTTT
15	TRBV7-9	TRBD2	NA	TRBJ2-3	CASSPLAGGTDTQYF	TGTGCCAGCAGCCCCCTAGCGGGAGGCACAGATACGCAGTATTTT
15	TRBV5-6	NA	NA	TRBJ2-1	CASSLVGLFYNEQFF	TGTGCCAGCAGCTTGGTTGGACTCTTTTACAATGAGCAGTTCTTC
17	TRBV11-2	TRBD2	NA	TRBJ2-3	CASSFPREGKFTDTQYF	TGTGCCAGCAGCTTCCCACGGGAGGGGAAGTTCACAGATACGCAGTATTTT
17	TRBV28	NA	NA	TRBJ2-3	CASSSQQGLSQADTQYF	TGTGCCAGCAGTTCACAGCAAGGACTAAGTCAGGCAGATACGCAGTATTTT
14	TRBV27	TRBD1	NA	TRBJ2-1	CASRPTGDYNEQFF	TGTGCCAGCAGGCCGACAGGGGATTACAATGAGCAGTTCTTC